This entry is about one TCR beta chain. The data derive from a study of blood T cell repertoires in COVID-19. Study in general: Acute and convalescent COVID-19 samples came from the United States, Italy and Spain. PBMCs, B-cell-depleted T cells, or T cells provided the cDNA or gDNA that made up the material.

Original data processing: Amplification of reference gene primers provided the estimated nucleated cell counts. Data came from immunoSEQ multiplex PCR; TCRdb stores just in-frame clones and leaves some out. The DNA gave D and trimming, while V, J and clone size come from that table. Among over 100,000 clones listed, around 83% were seen once. There are 16 residues in the CDR3. Germline V CDR1 and CDR2: SEHNR, FQNEAQ (reference sequence). Unmatched junction bases numbered 5, after V lost 2 bases and J lost 2 bases. The J gene is TRBJ2-2, the V gene TRBV7-9, with 7 positions matching TRBD2. This clonotype originated in a woman of 80 years or more with active or convalescent COVID-19. The sequenced material came from peripheral blood. In DNA form, the CDR3 reads TGTGCCAGCAGCTTAAAAGGCGGGAGTAACACCGGGGAGCTGTTTTTT. Its protein is CASSLKGGSNTGELFF.